The 16 T cell receptor beta chains presented below share a single source sample, sequenced in a study of CD4 T cells in relation to SARS-CoV-2 and coronaviruses. Unexposed donor CD4+ T cells date from about 2011-2018, before the COVID-19 pandemic. CD4+ T cells were isolated from the cells after 10 days of culture. Assay used: immunoSEQ multiplex PCR; TCRdb lists only in-frame clones, some missing. The sample carries 26,000 or so clones, over 60% recorded once. These receptors' targets are unknown. The source material was CD4+ T cells from PBMCs, cultured in vitro. These receptors all come from a human donor in good health.

The V gene is TRBV3-1 (or the pseudogene TRBV3-2), the J gene TRBJ2-7; D is perhaps TRBD1 (6 bases). CDR1 and CDR2 (germline): LGHDT, YNNKEL (reference sequence). V shed 3 bases and J shed 0 bases, with 9 bases lying between them. CDR3 length: 14 residues. CDR3 loop: CASSHTGSSYEQYF. Written as DNA, the CDR3 is TGTGCCAGCAGCCACACAGGGAGCTCCTACGAGCAGTACTTC.

This chain uses TRBV3-1 (or the pseudogene TRBV3-2) with TRBJ1-4; D possibly corresponds to TRBD1 (6 bases). Germline loops: CDR1 LGHDT, CDR2 YNNKEL (reference sequence). The V end was cut by 5 bases, the J end by 3 bases, with 13 bases between. The CDR3 loop spans 15 amino acids. The CDR3 DNA follows: TGTGCCAGCAGCGCCAGACAGGTCTCTAATGAAAAACTGTTTTTT. It is translated as CASSARQVSNEKLFF.

V usage is TRBV18 and J usage is TRBJ1-3; D is undetermined. The CDR3 totals 14 residues. V was pared by 3 bases and J by 0 bases, with 6 bases between. Germline assignment: CDR1 KGHSH and CDR2 LQKENI. As DNA, the CDR3 is TGTGCCAGCTCACCGGCAGCCTCTGGAAACACCATATATTTT. This translates into CASSPAASGNTIYF.

CDR3 DNA: TGTGCCAGCAGCTTAGGGGGGGGGAACACTGAAGCTTTCTTT. The encoded protein is CASSLGGGNTEAFF. The chain combines TRBV7-9 with TRBJ1-1, with D possibly TRBD1 on 5 matching bases. Germline V lookup: CDR1 SEHNR, CDR2 FQNEAQ (reference sequence). V dropped 1 base and J dropped 1 base, with 7 bases sitting between them. The CDR3 totals 14 residues. The entire variable domain, with the rest obtained from reference TRBV7-9 and TRBJ1-1, is as follows: DTGVSQNPRHKITKRGQNVTFRCDPISEHNRLYWYRQTLGQGPEFLTYFQNEAQLEKSRLLSDRFSAERPKGSFSTLEIQRTEQGDSAMYLCASSLGGGNTEAFFGQGTRLTVV.

CDR3 protein: CASSAMTGGSNQPQHF. CDR3 DNA: TGTGCCAGCAGTGCGATGACAGGGGGAAGCAATCAGCCCCAGCATTTT. The chain joins TRBV2 to TRBJ1-5; 9 positions match TRBD1. Germline V gene data show CDR1 as SNHLY and CDR2 as FYNNEI. The CDR3 extends over 16 amino acids. V lost 4 bases, J lost 1 base, and 5 bases stayed unmatched. Combining the CDR3 with reference TRBV2 and TRBJ1-5 gives the whole variable domain EPEVTQTPSHQVTQMGQEVILRCVPISNHLYFYWYRQILGQKVEFLVSFYNNEISEKSEIFDDQFSVERPDGSNFTLKIRSTKLEDSAMYFCASSAMTGGSNQPQHFGDGTRLSIL.

This chain uses TRBV7-2 with TRBJ1-2; no clear D gene. The CDR3 covers 14 residues. Per germline, CDR1 SGHTA and CDR2 FQGNSA. Trimming shortened V by 2 bases and J by 2 bases, and 9 bases separated the two germline ends. The CDR3 DNA follows: TGTGCCAGCAGCTTAAGTGGTGCGAACTATGGCTACACCTTC. It yields the protein CASSLSGANYGYTF.

The chain is built from TRBV7-9 and TRBJ1-2, with D possibly being TRBD1 (5 bases). This CDR3 is 17 amino acids long. The germline V gene has CDR1 SEHNR and CDR2 FQNEAQ (reference sequence). Deletions cut 5 bases from V and 2 bases from J, with 21 bases between. The CDR3 region has the DNA TGTGCCAGCAGCCGTTCCGGCGGGGGAGTCCTCAACTATGGCTACACCTTC. It specifies CASSRSGGGVLNYGYTF.

The chain links TRBV24-1 to TRBJ2-7; 8 bases agree with TRBD1. With 9 bases clipped from V and 6 bases from J, the junction kept 9 bases outside the gene matches. Germline V lookup: CDR1 KGHDR, CDR2 SFDVKD. This CDR3 region has 13 residues. DNA for the CDR3: TGTGCCACCCGGTCCTCAGGGGGCGGCGAGCAGTACTTC. It specifies CATRSSGGGEQYF.

This rearrangement joins TRBV19 to TRBJ2-5; TRBD2 aligns across 8 bases. CDR1 is LNHDA, CDR2 SQIVND, per germline (reference sequence). This CDR3 contains 14 residues. V trimming: 5 bases; J trimming: 5 bases; junction bases outside the gene matches: 7. CDR3 sequence reads: CASSPGLASETQYF. The CDR3 nucleotides read TGTGCCAGTAGTCCAGGACTAGCAAGTGAGACCCAGTACTTC.

This clone has more than one count but fewer than ten. The V and J genes are TRBV28 and TRBJ1-1, with 9 nucleotides matching TRBD1. The CDR3 totals 14 residues. CDR1 and CDR2 from the germline V gene are MDHEN and SYDVKM. The V gene end was trimmed by 6 bases and the J gene end by 4 bases; junction bases not matched to a gene: 6. Here the CDR3 DNA reads TGTGCCAGCAGCACAGGGGGCGTCGGCACTGAAGCTTTCTTT. Protein product: CASSTGGVGTEAFF.

The chain combines TRBV7-2 with TRBJ1-2; TRBD1 agrees at 10 bases. Germline loops: CDR1 SGHTA, CDR2 FQGNSA. The CDR3 covers 13 residues. Trimming at V came to 0 bases and at J to 12 bases, leaving 4 bases not matched to a gene. Here the CDR3 DNA reads TGTGCCAGCAGCTTAGCGGGACAGGGGAGGCACACCTTC. Translating it yields CASSLAGQGRHTF.

This chain joins TRBV7-8 and TRBJ1-1; 7 bases are a match to TRBD1. The CDR3 is 15 amino acids. CDR1 and CDR2 (germline): SGHVS, FQNEAQ. V lost 5 bases, J lost 6 bases, and 12 bases stayed unmatched. CDR3 protein: CASSTREGARAEAFF. DNA of the CDR3: TGTGCCAGCAGCACGCGAGAGGGGGCGCGAGCTGAAGCTTTCTTT. Looking up the rest from reference TRBV7-8 and TRBJ1-1 gives the full variable domain: GAGVSQSPRYKVAKRGQDVALRCDPISGHVSLFWYQQALGQGPEFLTYFQNEAQLDKSGLPSDRFFAERPEGSVSTLKIQRTQQEDSAVYLCASSTREGARAEAFFGQGTRLTVV.

The chain carries TRBV21-1 and TRBJ2-7; the table names TRBD2, a call not compared with the DNA. TRBV21-1 is designated a pseudogene. This CDR3 is built from 17 residues. The CDR3 reads CASSKGEMAGLTDEQYF. CDR3 nucleotide sequence: TGTGCCAGCAGCAAAGGGGAGATGGCGGGACTCACTGACGAGCAGTACTTC.

This sequence joins TRBV24-1 and TRBJ2-1; 15 bases agree with TRBD2. Germline V lookup: CDR1 KGHDR, CDR2 SFDVKD. V was pared by 4 bases and J by 6 bases, with 3 bases of the junction left unmatched. The CDR3 consists of 16 residues. In nucleotides, the CDR3 is TGTGCCACCAGTGACAGGACTAGCGGGGGGGTCAATGAGCAGTTCTTC. Translation: CATSDRTSGGVNEQFF.

The chain carries TRBV18 and TRBJ1-2; D perhaps matches TRBD1 (5 bases). V was pared by 2 bases and J by 5 bases, with 9 bases between. Germline V gene data show CDR1 as KGHSH and CDR2 as LQKENI. CDR3 size: 13 residues. CDR3 DNA sequence: TGTGCCAGCTCACCATCGGGGGAATATGGCTACACCTTC. Translation: CASSPSGEYGYTF.

This clone was counted between two and nine times. V gene TRBV6-2 or TRBV6-3 combines with J gene TRBJ1-3; D is ambiguous. Germline V lookup: CDR1 MNHEY, CDR2 SVGEGT. Deletions cut 6 bases from V and 2 bases from J, with 14 bases between. CDR3 length equals 15 residues. The CDR3 sequence is CASSPALDPGNTIYF. CDR3 nucleotides: TGTGCCAGCAGCCCCGCACTGGATCCTGGAAACACCATATATTTT.